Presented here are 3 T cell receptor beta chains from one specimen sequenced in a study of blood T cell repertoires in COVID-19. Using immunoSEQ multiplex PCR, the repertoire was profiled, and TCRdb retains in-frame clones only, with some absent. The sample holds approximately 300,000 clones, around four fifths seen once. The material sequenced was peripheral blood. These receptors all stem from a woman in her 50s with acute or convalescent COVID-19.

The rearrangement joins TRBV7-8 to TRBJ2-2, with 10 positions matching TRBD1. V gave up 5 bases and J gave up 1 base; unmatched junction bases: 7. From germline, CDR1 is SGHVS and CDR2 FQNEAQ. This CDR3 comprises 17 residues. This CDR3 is CASSAGQGRENTGELFF. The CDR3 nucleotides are TGTGCCAGCAGCGCGGGACAGGGGAGAGAGAACACCGGGGAGCTGTTTTTT.

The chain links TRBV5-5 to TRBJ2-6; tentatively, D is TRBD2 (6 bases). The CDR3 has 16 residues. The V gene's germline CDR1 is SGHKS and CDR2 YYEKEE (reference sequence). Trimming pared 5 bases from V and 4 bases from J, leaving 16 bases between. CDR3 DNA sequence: TGTGCCAGCAGTTTATCGGGACTCCAGGGGGCCAACGTCCTGACTTTC. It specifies CASSLSGLQGANVLTF.

The chain's CDR3 is CASSPRLAGGPNEQFF. The CDR3 bases are TGTGCCAGCAGCCCTAGACTAGCGGGAGGGCCAAATGAGCAGTTCTTC. The chain recombines TRBV3-1 (or the pseudogene TRBV3-2) with TRBJ2-1, with 14 positions matching TRBD2. V lost 4 bases, J lost 7 bases, and 6 bases stayed unmatched. CDR3 length equals 16 residues. Germline V gene lookup returns CDR1 LGHDT and CDR2 YNNKEL (reference sequence).